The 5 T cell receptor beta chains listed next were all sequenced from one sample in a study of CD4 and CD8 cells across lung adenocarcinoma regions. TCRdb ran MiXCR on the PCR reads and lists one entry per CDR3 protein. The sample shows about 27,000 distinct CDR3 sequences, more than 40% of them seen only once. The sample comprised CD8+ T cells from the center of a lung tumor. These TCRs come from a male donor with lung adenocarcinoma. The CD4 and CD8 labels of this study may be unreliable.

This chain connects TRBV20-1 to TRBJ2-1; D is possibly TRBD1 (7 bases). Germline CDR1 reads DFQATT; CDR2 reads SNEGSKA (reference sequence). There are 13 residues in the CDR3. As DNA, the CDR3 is TGCAGCGCAGAGGCAGGGGGGTCGAATGAGCAGTTCTTC. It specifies CSAEAGGSNEQFF.

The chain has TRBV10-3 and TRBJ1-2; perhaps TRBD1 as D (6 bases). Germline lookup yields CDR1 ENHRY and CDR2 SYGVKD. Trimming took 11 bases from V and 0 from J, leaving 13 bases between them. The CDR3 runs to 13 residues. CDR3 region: CAVQGTTNYGYTF. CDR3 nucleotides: TGTGCCGTCCAAGGGACAACTAACTATGGCTACACCTTC.

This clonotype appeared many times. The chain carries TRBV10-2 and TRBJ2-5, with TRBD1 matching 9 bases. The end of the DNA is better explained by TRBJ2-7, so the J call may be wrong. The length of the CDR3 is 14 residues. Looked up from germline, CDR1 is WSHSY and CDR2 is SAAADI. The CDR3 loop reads CATRTGALSDEQYF. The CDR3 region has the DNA TGCGCCACACGGACAGGGGCCTTATCCGACGAGCAGTACTTC.

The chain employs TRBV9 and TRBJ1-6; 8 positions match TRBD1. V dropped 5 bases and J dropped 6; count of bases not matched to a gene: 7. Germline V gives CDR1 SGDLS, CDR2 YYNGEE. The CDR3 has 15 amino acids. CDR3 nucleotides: TGTGCCAGCAGACAAGGGACAGGCGCTAATTCACCCCTCCACTTT. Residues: CASRQGTGANSPLHF.

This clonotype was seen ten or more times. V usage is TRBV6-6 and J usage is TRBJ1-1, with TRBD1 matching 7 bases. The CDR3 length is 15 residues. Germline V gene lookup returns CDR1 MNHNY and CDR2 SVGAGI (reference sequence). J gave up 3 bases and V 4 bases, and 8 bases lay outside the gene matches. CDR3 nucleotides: TGTGCCAGCAGTTCCCTCCCTACAGGGGACACTGAAGCTTTCTTT. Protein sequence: CASSSLPTGDTEAFF.